The 25 T cell receptor beta chains presented below share a single source sample, sequenced in a study of T cell clonotyping in hematopoietic cell transplantation. The table came from immunoSEQ multiplex PCR; TCRdb's copy has only in-frame clones and leaves some out. Altogether fewer than 2,500 clones are present, approximately 89% being singletons, with the ten largest covering roughly 4%. Source material: peripheral blood mononuclear cells. These receptors originate from a man between 40 and 49 years old in good health. Some clones in this sample may be carry-over from other donors' samples.

The rearrangement uses TRBV7-2 and TRBJ1-5; TRBD1 might be the D (6 bases). Germline CDR1 and CDR2: SGHTA and FQGNSA. Trimming removed 1 base from V and 7 bases from J, with 14 bases in between. The CDR3 contains 15 residues. The CDR3, as DNA: TGTGCCAGCAGCTTAGGGGGGGCGCAGGGACAGCCCCAGCATTTT. This encodes CASSLGGAQGQPQHF. Based on the CDR3 plus reference TRBV7-2 and TRBJ1-5, the full variable domain is GAGVSQSPSNKVTEKGKDVELRCDPISGHTALYWYRQSLGQGLEFLIYFQGNSAPDKSGLPSDRFSAERTGGSVSTLTIQRTQQEDSAVYLCASSLGGAQGQPQHFGDGTRLSIL.

The chain recombines TRBV19 with TRBJ1-1; D might be TRBD1 (6 bases). Germline V gives CDR1 LNHDA, CDR2 SQIVND (reference sequence). V lost 2 bases to trimming and J lost 2 bases, with 12 bases between them. The CDR3 runs to 15 residues. The CDR3 region has the DNA TGTGCCAGTAGTATACCAGGGGCACGCAACACTGAAGCTTTCTTT. Its protein is CASSIPGARNTEAFF.

This chain connects TRBV5-1 to TRBJ1-1; D gene uncertain. The germline gives CDR1 SGHRS, CDR2 YFSETQ. The CDR3 is 15 residues long. Trimming removed 4 bases from V and 3 bases from J, with 16 bases in between. CDR3 amino acids: CASSPTTLSDTEAFF. As DNA, the CDR3 is TGCGCCAGCAGCCCTACGACCCTAAGTGACACTGAAGCTTTCTTT.

This chain joins TRBV4-1 and TRBJ2-1, with D maybe TRBD2 (7 bases). Germline lookup yields CDR1 MGHRA and CDR2 YSYEKL. The CDR3 spans 16 residues. Between the trimmed V and J ends, which lost 3 bases and 5 bases, there was a span of 17 bases. The CDR3 nucleotides are TGCGCCAGCAGCCATGTCGGCGGGGGCGCAGACAATGAGCAGTTCTTC. This sequence encodes CASSHVGGGADNEQFF.

This clone was seen only a few times. Here the CDR3 reads CAISGGGLAGSNTGELFF. The CDR3 DNA sequence: TGTGCCATCAGTGGGGGGGGACTAGCGGGTTCGAACACCGGGGAGCTGTTTTTT. The chain has TRBV10-3 and TRBJ2-2, with 12 positions matching TRBD2. Germline V CDR1 and CDR2: ENHRY, SYGVKD. After removal of 4 bases from V and 0 bases from J, the junction contained 6 bases not matched to a gene. There are 18 residues in the CDR3.

This chain joins TRBV27 and TRBJ2-7; D is unresolved. CDR1 is MNHEY, CDR2 SMNVEV, per germline (reference sequence). The CDR3 loop spans 12 amino acids. Trimming took 2 bases from V and 3 from J, leaving 5 bases between them. The CDR3: CASSLGNYEQYF. The CDR3 nucleotides read TGTGCCAGCAGTTTAGGGAACTACGAGCAGTACTTC.

The chain joins TRBV7-2 to TRBJ2-5, with 7 bases that match TRBD2. Trimming removed 4 bases from V and 2 bases from J; junction bases left unmatched: 10. CDR1 is SGHTA and CDR2 is FQGNSA in the germline V gene. This CDR3 is built from 16 residues. The CDR3 DNA reads as TGTGCCAGCAGCTCCTCAGTGGGGGGGTCACAAGAGACCCAGTACTTC. Its protein is CASSSSVGGSQETQYF.

The chain joins TRBV6-1 to TRBJ1-2; the match to TRBD1 covers 9 bases. The CDR3 is 14 residues long. V trimming: 2 bases; J trimming: 8 bases; junction bases outside the gene matches: 6. The V gene's germline CDR1 is MNHNS and CDR2 SASEGT. The DNA of the CDR3 is TGTGCCAGCAGTGAAAGGGACAGGGAGGGCGGCTACACCTTC. Amino acids: CASSERDREGGYTF.

CDR3 sequence reads: CASSGLAGGPRVQYF. The CDR3 coding sequence is TGTGCCAGCAGTGGATTAGCGGGGGGGCCCAGGGTGCAGTATTTT. This rearrangement joins TRBV2 to TRBJ2-3; 11 bases are shared with TRBD2. Germline CDR1 is SNHLY and CDR2 is FYNNEI. J lost 11 bases, V lost 4 bases, and 11 bases had no gene match. This CDR3 spans 15 amino acids.

The count of this clone is one. This chain connects TRBV6-5 to TRBJ2-1; TRBD2 aligns across 8 bases. With 4 bases clipped from V and 6 bases from J, the junction kept 8 bases outside the gene matches. This CDR3 comprises 15 residues. Germline assignment: CDR1 MNHEY and CDR2 SVGAGI. The CDR3 here is CASSSGGGGRNEQFF. CDR3 sequence (DNA): TGTGCCAGCAGTTCGGGGGGGGGAGGGCGCAATGAGCAGTTCTTC.

The chain is built from TRBV30 and TRBJ1-1, with D unresolved. The CDR3 spans 13 residues. Germline assignment: CDR1 GTSNPN and CDR2 SVGIG (reference sequence). V was pared by 0 bases and J by 3 bases, with 8 bases between. The CDR3 coding sequence is TGTGCCTGGAGTGTCTCGTCGCACACTGAAGCTTTCTTT. It codes for CAWSVSSHTEAFF.

The J gene is TRBJ1-3, the V gene TRBV4-1; D uncertain. Germline CDR1 reads MGHRA; CDR2 reads YSYEKL. The CDR3 is 16 amino acids. V lost 0 bases and J 0 bases, leaving 9 bases between the germline ends. The CDR3 DNA is TGCGCCAGCAGCCAAGAGGACGTTTACTCTGGAAACACCATATATTTT. Residues: CASSQEDVYSGNTIYF.

The chain combines TRBV2 with TRBJ2-1; D is perhaps TRBD2 (6 bases). Germline lookup yields CDR1 SNHLY and CDR2 FYNNEI. The CDR3 is 14 residues long. V lost 3 bases, J lost 6 bases, and 12 bases lay in between. The CDR3 DNA follows: TGTGCCAGCAGTGAGGCCCGAGCGGGCAATGAGCAGTTCTTC. This sequence encodes CASSEARAGNEQFF. Full variable domain (missing parts from reference TRBV2 and TRBJ2-1): EPEVTQTPSHQVTQMGQEVILRCVPISNHLYFYWYRQILGQKVEFLVSFYNNEISEKSEIFDDQFSVERPDGSNFTLKIRSTKLEDSAMYFCASSEARAGNEQFFGPGTRLTVL.

The chain carries TRBV5-4 and TRBJ1-2; 7 bases fit TRBD1. This CDR3 is built from 14 residues. Trimming cost V 4 bases and J 5 bases; bases outside gene matches: 8. The V gene's germline CDR1 is SGHNT and CDR2 YYREEE (reference sequence). The CDR3 nucleotides read TGTGCCAGCAGCGCGGGACAGCCGTCATATGGCTACACCTTC. Its translation: CASSAGQPSYGYTF.

The chain employs TRBV28 and TRBJ1-5, with a tentative D call TRBD1 (5 bases). V was cut by 6 bases and J by 9 bases, with 12 bases left in between. Per the germline V gene, CDR1 is MDHEN and CDR2 is SYDVKM. The CDR3 totals 12 residues. DNA for the CDR3: TGTGCCAGCAGCCCAGGGCTACGGCCCCAGCATTTT. This encodes CASSPGLRPQHF. The full variable domain, with the rest looked up from reference TRBV28 and TRBJ1-5, is DVKVTQSSRYLVKRTGEKVFLECVQDMDHENMFWYRQDPGLGLRLIYFSYDVKMKEKGDIPEGYSVSREKKERFSLILESASTNQTSMYLCASSPGLRPQHFGDGTRLSIL.

V and J are TRBV19 and TRBJ1-6; D is undetermined. Per the germline V gene, CDR1 is LNHDA and CDR2 is SQIVND (reference sequence). The CDR3 is 16 amino acids. V dropped 7 bases and J dropped 0 bases, with 13 bases sitting between them. The CDR3 DNA reads as TGTGCCAGTACCCATGAAAGGAGCTCCTATAATTCACCCCTCCACTTT. This translates into CASTHERSSYNSPLHF.

V usage is TRBV7-2 and J usage is TRBJ2-5; 9 nucleotides agree with TRBD1. V gave up 4 bases and J gave up 3 bases; unmatched junction bases: 12. CDR1 SGHTA and CDR2 FQGNSA come from the germline V gene. CDR3 length: 17 residues. The CDR3 loop is CASSSASGTGLKETQYF. The CDR3 DNA reads TGTGCCAGCAGCTCTGCCTCCGGGACAGGGCTTAAAGAGACCCAGTACTTC. Full variable domain (remainder filled in from reference TRBV7-2 and TRBJ2-5): GAGVSQSPSNKVTEKGKDVELRCDPISGHTALYWYRQSLGQGLEFLIYFQGNSAPDKSGLPSDRFSAERTGGSVSTLTIQRTQQEDSAVYLCASSSASGTGLKETQYFGPGTRLLVL.

This clone was picked up a small number of times. The gene calls are TRBV5-1 and TRBJ1-4; D is ambiguous. Germline-derived CDR1 and CDR2 are SGHRS and YFSETQ. The CDR3 length is 16 residues. V was pared by 2 bases and J by 6 bases, with 17 bases between. CDR3 coding DNA: TGCGCCAGCAGCTTTGGACCTCTCCGGGGTGATGAAAAACTGTTTTTT. It codes for CASSFGPLRGDEKLFF.

This chain joins TRBV12-5 and TRBJ1-2, with D perhaps matching TRBD1 (5 bases). The CDR3 totals 12 residues. Trimming left V 5 bases short and J 8 bases short, with 12 bases between. Germline V lookup: CDR1 LGHNT, CDR2 FRNRAP. The CDR3 region is CASGISQGGYTF. The DNA of the CDR3 is TGTGCTAGTGGTATATCTCAGGGCGGCTACACCTTC.

The chain links TRBV4-1 to TRBJ1-3, with D uncertain. V dropped 2 bases and J dropped 4 bases, with 15 bases sitting between them. The CDR3 has 16 amino acids. Germline CDR1 MGHRA, CDR2 YSYEKL. CDR3 amino acids: CASSQQPRGWGNTIYF. DNA of the CDR3: TGCGCCAGCAGCCAACAACCGAGAGGGTGGGGAAACACCATATATTTT.

The chain joins TRBV13 to TRBJ2-1, with unresolved D. V lost 4 bases, J lost 4 bases, and 8 bases lay in between. CDR3 length: 13 amino acids. The germline V gene has CDR1 PRHDT and CDR2 FYEKMQ (reference sequence). The CDR3 reads CASSSQMYNEQFF. Here the CDR3 DNA reads TGTGCCAGCAGCTCACAGATGTACAATGAGCAGTTCTTC.

The chain carries TRBV7-3 and TRBJ2-3; TRBD2 matches 10 bases. The CDR3 covers 16 residues. CDR1 is SGHTA, CDR2 FQGTGA, per germline. V gave up 5 bases and J gave up 6 bases; unmatched junction bases: 11. CDR3 nucleotides: TGTGCCAGCAGCCCCCTCGGCAGCGGGGGGGCGGATACGCAGTATTTT. It is translated as CASSPLGSGGADTQYF.

The chain joins TRBV23-1 to TRBJ2-7; 8 bases line up with TRBD2. TRBV23-1 is placed among ORFs of uncertain function. CDR3 length: 16 residues. V trimming: 2 bases; J trimming: 0 bases; junction bases outside the gene matches: 6. The CDR3 DNA reads as TGCGCCAGCAGTCAAGCCCCCGGGGGGGACTCCTACGAGCAGTACTTC. Encoded protein: CASSQAPGGDSYEQYF.

V and J are TRBV15 and TRBJ2-1; a weak D match, TRBD2 (7 bases). This CDR3 has 16 amino acids. CDR1 is LNHNV, CDR2 YYDKDF, per germline (reference sequence). V dropped 1 base and J dropped 7 bases, with 17 bases sitting between them. The CDR3 nucleotides read TGTGCCACCAGCAGAGTAGGAGGGGGGGCTTTTAATGAGCAGTTCTTC. It encodes CATSRVGGGAFNEQFF.

The genes are TRBV5-4 and TRBJ2-5; TRBD2 is a possible D gene (6 bases). CDR1 and CDR2 (germline): SGHNT, YYREEE (reference sequence). Trimming stripped 4 bases from V and 0 bases from J, with 10 bases between. The CDR3 consists of 14 residues. CDR3 loop: CASSPGLYQETQYF. The CDR3 bases are TGTGCCAGCAGCCCGGGACTGTACCAAGAGACCCAGTACTTC.